This T cell receptor beta chain was sequenced in a study of immune evolution from preneoplasia to lung adenocarcinoma. The V gene end was trimmed by 6 bases and the J gene end by 8 bases; junction bases not matched to a gene: 11. This CDR3 contains 15 residues. Germline V gene sequence: CDR1 SNHLY, CDR2 FYNNEI. TCRdb's table, derived via immunoSEQ multiplex PCR, lists solely in-frame clones and lacks some. The table has approximately 26,000 clones, approximately 69% seen once. This sequence originates from a person in their sixties with invasive lung adenocarcinoma. Some clones in this sample may be carry-over from other donors' samples. Sequenced material: FFPE invasive lung adenocarcinoma tissue. The chain employs TRBV2 and TRBJ2-1, with 9 bases aligning to TRBD1. Written as DNA, the CDR3 is TGTGCCAGCAGAAGGAGCGACAGGGGGGGCGATGAGCAGTTCTTC. It encodes CASRRSDRGGDEQFF.